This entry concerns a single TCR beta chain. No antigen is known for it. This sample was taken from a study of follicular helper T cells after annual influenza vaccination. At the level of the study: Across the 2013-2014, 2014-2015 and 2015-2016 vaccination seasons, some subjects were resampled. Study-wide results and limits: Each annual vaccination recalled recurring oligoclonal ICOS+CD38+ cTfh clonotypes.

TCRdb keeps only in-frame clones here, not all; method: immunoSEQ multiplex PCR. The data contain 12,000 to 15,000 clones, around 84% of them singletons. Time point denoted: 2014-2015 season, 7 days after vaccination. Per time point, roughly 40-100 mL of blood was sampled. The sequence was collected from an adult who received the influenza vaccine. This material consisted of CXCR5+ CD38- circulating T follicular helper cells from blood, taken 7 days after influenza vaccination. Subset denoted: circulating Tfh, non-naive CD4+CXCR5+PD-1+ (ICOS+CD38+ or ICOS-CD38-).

Here the CDR3 DNA reads TGTGCCAGCAGCTTAGGGACAGGGTATGGCTACACCTTC. Residues: CASSLGTGYGYTF. J is TRBJ1-2 and V is TRBV7-9; 8 positions match TRBD1. The V gene end was trimmed by 1 base and the J gene end by 5 bases; junction bases not matched to a gene: 0. Germline CDR1 and CDR2: SEHNR and FQNEAQ (reference sequence). The CDR3 runs to 13 residues.